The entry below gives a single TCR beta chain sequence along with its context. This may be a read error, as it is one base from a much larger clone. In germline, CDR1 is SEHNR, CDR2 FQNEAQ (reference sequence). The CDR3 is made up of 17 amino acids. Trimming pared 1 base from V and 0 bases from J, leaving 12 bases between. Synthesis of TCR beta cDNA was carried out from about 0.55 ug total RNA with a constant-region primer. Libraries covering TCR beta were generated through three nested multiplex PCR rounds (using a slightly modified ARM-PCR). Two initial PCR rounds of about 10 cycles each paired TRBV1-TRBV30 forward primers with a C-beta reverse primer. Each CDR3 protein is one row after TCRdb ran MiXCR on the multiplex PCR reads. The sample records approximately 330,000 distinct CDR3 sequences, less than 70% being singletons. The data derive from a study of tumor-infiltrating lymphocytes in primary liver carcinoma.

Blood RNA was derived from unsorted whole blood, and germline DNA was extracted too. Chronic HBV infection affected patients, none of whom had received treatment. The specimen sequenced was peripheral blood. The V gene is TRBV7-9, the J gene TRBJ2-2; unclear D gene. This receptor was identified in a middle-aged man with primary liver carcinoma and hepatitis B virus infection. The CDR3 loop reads CASSLGSPRTNTGELFF. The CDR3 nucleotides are TGTGCCAGCAGCTTAGGCTCCCCCCGGACGAACACCGGGGAGCTGTTTTTT.